This T cell receptor (beta chain) was sequenced during a study of human T cells and chemical hapten exposure. Study details: Slight differences in pooled library volume were the main source of varying TCR yields across samples. Whole-study findings and limits: There was no change with DPC sensitization in TCRs above 1 in 1000 frequency.

The starting material, unfractionated whole blood, was used for total RNA extraction. Trimming took off 7 bases at V and 5 bases at J, with 18 bases between the two ends. The CDR3 has 14 amino acids. Germline CDR1 reads SGHTA; CDR2 reads FQGNSA. Unique molecular identifiers were affixed to discrete cDNA molecules within the library. In the authors' workflow: Ranging from roughly 23,224 to 750,000, TCR counts per sample had a median value of approximately 99,000. TCRdb re-derived calls from the 5' RACE reads in MiXCR, one entry per CDR3 protein. The V and J calls and clone size are TCRdb's, not the authors'. The profile shows about 140,000 distinct CDR3 sequences, roughly 4% of them singletons. This clonotype was counted many times. Its specificity is not known.

The sequence was obtained from a female donor in good health. The V and J genes are TRBV7-2 and TRBJ2-7; weak D call: TRBD1 (6 bases). The CDR3 region has the DNA TGTGCCAGCACGAAGGGGCAGGGGACCCACGAGCAGTACTTC. Its protein is CASTKGQGTHEQYF.